This T cell receptor beta chain comes out of a study of cytomegalovirus exposure and HLA in healthy donors (TCRdb year 2017). About the investigation overall: According to an earlier analysis of 587 of the donors, some 170 million T cells yielded over 100 million unique TCR beta sequences and roughly 280 Gb of sequence data. About five DR-DQ haplotypes were handled as single units for association and clustering, since linkage in the cohort was strong. Genome-wide SNP genotypes for about 65% of the 666 donors were used in a later genetic analysis, which treated that subset as a discovery cohort. Donor age, sex, ethnicity and CMV serostatus were compiled alongside the repertoire data. Both class I and class II loci were covered by HLA typing, at four-digit resolution. The aim of the study was to test whether cataloging public T cell receptors could identify signatures of past pathogen exposure. Rather than drawing on any new phenotypic data, the later analysis identified candidate immune exposures from TCR beta sequences and the way those sequences occurred across donors. A later analysis re-examined previously published TCR beta repertoires from just over 650 donors and added high-resolution HLA genotyping to investigate patterns of TCR occurrence. Approximately 310 gigabases of sequencing data and approximately 84 million unique TCR sequences were included in an early release covering around 650 HLA-typed donors. The number of donors typed differed by locus, with 629-630 for A, B, C, DRB1 and DQB1, over 500 for DQA1, 600 to 610 for DPA1, and around 450 for DPB1. An earlier analysis of 587 of the donors applied high-throughput TCR beta sequencing to assess whether each TCR beta V gene segment acted as functional or pseudogenic. Every discovery cohort repertoire had been produced on one sequencing platform. Using immunosequencing, the study profiled T cell repertoires from 666 subjects and related those repertoires to cytomegalovirus serostatus. Of the 350 to 450 genotyped donors, roughly 80% fell in the genetic ancestry cluster associated with self-reported Caucasian donors. The study combined high-throughput TCR immunosequencing, statistical association of individual TCRs with disease status, and machine learning to predict cytomegalovirus infection status. On average, 235,054 unique TCR beta nucleotide sequences were sequenced per donor among roughly 430 genotyped donors of the cohort, with roughly 20% of those sequences being non-productive. A separate validation cohort of approximately 120 different subjects was used in addition to the 666-subject first cohort.

The paper as a whole reports these results and caveats: A later analysis found that TCR association rates varied across HLA loci, with DRB1 alleles showing the most associated TCRs and HLA-C alleles the fewest. Presence/absence analyses assumed roughly uniform sequencing depth across donors, an assumption that may not hold. In a later analysis, several top co-occurrence clusters were reported to appear linked to parvovirus B19, influenza, CMV and Epstein-Barr virus. Compared with equally common non-associated chains, HLA-associated TCR beta chains in a later analysis were more clonally expanded and had lower generation probabilities. Three of the identified cytomegalovirus-associated TCR beta chains were confirmed in vitro to be specific for cytomegalovirus antigens. The only immune exposure information available for the cohort was CMV serostatus. At a false discovery rate of 0.05, a later analysis linked 15,000 to 20,000 TCR beta sequences to specific HLA alleles. In both the original and validation cohorts, the classifier was reported to diagnose cytomegalovirus status with high specificity and sensitivity. Because counts were too low, seventeen rarely observed V segments, including chromosome 9 orphons, were excluded from the earlier analysis of 587 of the donors. A further reported finding was that TCR beta sequences accurately predicted the HLA-A and HLA-B alleles for most subjects in the first cohort. In a later analysis, most CMV-associated TCR beta chains were found to appear HLA-restricted, with HLA associations seemingly driven largely by CMV exposure. Only TCR beta chains were sequenced in this cohort, and the absence of alpha or paired-chain data limited detectable features. In an earlier analysis of 587 of the donors, most TCR beta V segments appeared in productive rearrangements about 87% or about 30% of the time, broadly matching IMGT annotations. Compared with the approximately 670-donor mean, donors in an Asian-associated ancestry cluster had fewer N-insertions in productive TCRs, according to a later genetic analysis. Strong co-occurrence of HLA alleles, especially DR and DQ, made assigning TCR associations to individual alleles difficult. A cluster of highly shared sequence variants was judged likely to be a technical artifact of the sequencing pipeline. Linkage disequilibrium might explain the correlated functional status among segregating V segments, but an unknown experimental factor could not be excluded. The 87-base-pair reads could not distinguish some IMGT-functional V segments, including TRBV6-2 and TRBV6-3, so those segments were excluded. Most TCR sequences were observed very rarely across donors, whereas some public TCRs were present in many individuals. The authors suggested that the approach could potentially be extended to other disease states and immunological phenotypes. HLA typing was unavailable for some donors at each locus, so association tests used only the typed subset. The study gave a list of about 160 TCR beta chains associated with cytomegalovirus. A later genetic analysis associated a missense DCLRE1C variant with V-gene and J-gene trimming of TCR beta chains, and an independent cohort replicated the association.

The method behind the library was the immunoSEQ multiplex PCR assay. The multiplex PCR relied on a mix of 60 forward primers for TCR Vbeta segments and 13 reverse primers for TCR Jbeta segments. A multiplex PCR assay on genomic DNA amplified the CDR3 region of rearranged TCR beta genes. On the Illumina HiSeq System, the amplified TCR beta libraries were sequenced as 87-base-pair reads. The source study handled its data this way. A later analysis tallied 75 million to 85 million unique TCR beta chains across the approximately 670 repertoires, and around 10 million of those chains were shared by two or more donors. Raw reads were error-corrected and collapsed into unique sequences by a nearest-neighbor algorithm in which closely related sequences were merged to remove PCR and sequencing errors. V, D and J gene segments were assigned by aligning CDR3 sequences to IMGT reference sequences. Each retained sequence needed at least a six-nucleotide match to both a V gene segment and a J gene segment. Rearrangements were called productive when the CDR3 lacked stop codons and stayed in frame with V and J; all others were non-productive. CDR3 was defined according to IMGT convention as the region running from the second conserved V-encoded cysteine to the conserved J-encoded phenylalanine. The earlier analysis of about 620 of the donors excluded sequences that lacked an unambiguous match to a single V gene segment. In an earlier analysis of roughly 500 of the donors, V segments were called functional above 56.7% productive rearrangements and were called segregating when the between-donor standard deviation exceeded 5%. To diagnose cytomegalovirus status from the catalog of TCR beta chain sequences, a statistical classification framework was built. A later analysis assigned V and J genes by comparing TCR nucleotide sequences with IMGT/GENE-DB human TR gene sequences. In a later analysis, CDR3 sequences and most-parsimonious VDJ recombination scenarios were assigned using the TCRdist pipeline. In a later analysis, each TCR beta chain was defined by its CDR3 amino acid sequence together with its V-gene family, and reads without a unique V-gene family were excluded. As a way to deal with suspected cross-contamination and a sequencing artifact, a later analysis dropped nearly 600 nucleotide sequences that were highly shared and had low generation probability. In a later analysis, a clonal expansion index was calculated for each public chain from normalized within-repertoire ranks of inferred template counts. In a later analysis, generation probabilities were computed using a VDJ recombination model fitted to out-of-frame rearrangements, and the results were checked against IGoR. Hypergeometric tests were used in a later analysis to score TCR-TCR, TCR-HLA and TCR-CMV co-occurrence, with a repertoire-size bias correction applied to the TCR pairs. False discovery rates were estimated in a later analysis by permuting HLA or CMV assignments 20 times. A later analysis grouped co-occurring TCRs with DBSCAN, adding TCRdist sequence similarity when clustering within HLA-allele-positive subsets. For co-occurrence clustering, repertoires with fewer than 30,000 or more than 120,000 public chains were excluded, along with roughly 5 repertoires with anomalous nucleotide sharing. TCRdb obtained this table from immuneACCESS and retained in-frame rearrangements with V and J assigned. These tables miss some clones; where compared with another copy, unresolved V genes account for less than half of the shortfall, and the remainder is unexplained. The DNA gave D and trimming, while V, J and clone size come from that table. The sample table records roughly 180,000 clones; approximately 84% of these occur just once. The ten largest make up roughly 3% of the sample.

The cohort consisted of 666 healthy bone marrow donors. All cohort members were sampled while nominally healthy, although unrecorded immune exposures were likely present. The donor was CMV seronegative and belonged to the group of 350 or so seronegative cohort members. Each donor provided a peripheral blood sample, and peripheral blood mononuclear cells were used for TCR beta sequencing. The Qiagen DNeasy Blood Extraction Kit was used to extract genomic DNA from the blood cell samples. For this clone: Its cognate antigen has yet to be identified. The sample holds no much larger clone one base away, and base qualities are not on file.

The CDR3 numbers 12 residues from cysteine through phenylalanine. Only CDR3 DNA remains: 36 bases, in frame from the first base. Clipping removes 5 bases from V and 3 bases from J, with 2 as the unmatched junction base count. The germline V gene sets CDR1 to SGHRS and CDR2 to YFSETQ. The material sequenced was PBMCs. The receptor was isolated from a female donor in good health and CMV-seronegative. This receptor chain uses TRBV5-1 and TRBJ2-7; TRBD2 fits 7 bases in the junction. The DNA sequence follows: TGCGCCAGCAGAGGGGAGGGCTACGAGCAGTACTTC. Translation gives CASRGEGYEQYF.